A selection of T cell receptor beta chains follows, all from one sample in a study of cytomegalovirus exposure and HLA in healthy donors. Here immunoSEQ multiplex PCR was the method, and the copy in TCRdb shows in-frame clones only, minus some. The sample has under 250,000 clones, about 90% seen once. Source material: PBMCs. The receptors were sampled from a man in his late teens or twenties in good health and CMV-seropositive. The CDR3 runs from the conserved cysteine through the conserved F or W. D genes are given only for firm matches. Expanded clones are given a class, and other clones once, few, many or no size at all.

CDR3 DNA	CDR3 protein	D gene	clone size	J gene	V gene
TGCAGTGCTAGAGGGGGGGAGACCCAGTACTTC	CSARGGETQYF	.	.	TRBJ2-5	TRBV20-1
TGTGCCAGCAAGCTAGGGATTACTAGCACAGATACGCAGTATTTT	CASKLGITSTDTQYF	.	.	TRBJ2-3	TRBV6-5
TGTGCCAGCAGATGGCAAGCTAGCAGCACCTACAATGAGCAGTTCTTC	CASRWQASSTYNEQFF	.	.	TRBJ2-1	TRBV7-2
TGTGCCAGTAGCCATACTAGCGGGAACTACGAGCAGTACTTC	CASSHTSGNYEQYF	TRBD2	.	TRBJ2-7	TRBV19
TGTGCCAGCAGTCCACGACAGGGGGCTTTTCAGCCCCAGCATTTT	CASSPRQGAFQPQHF	TRBD1	.	TRBJ1-5	TRBV28
TGTGCCAGCTCGCGACTAGCGGGATTTGGGGAGACCCAGTACTTC	CASSRLAGFGETQYF	TRBD2	.	TRBJ2-5	TRBV6-4
TGTGCCAGCAGCTTGGGACTAGCGCCCTACGAGCAGTACTTC	CASSLGLAPYEQYF	TRBD2	.	TRBJ2-7	TRBV5-4
TGTGCTAGTGGTTCGACTAGCGGGGGAAAGGTGGCTTACGAGCAGTACTTC	CASGSTSGGKVAYEQYF	TRBD2	.	TRBJ2-7	TRBV12-5
TGCGCCAGCAGCCCTCCGGGACTTATCTACGAGCAGTACTTC	CASSPPGLIYEQYF	.	.	TRBJ2-7	TRBV5-1
TGTGCCAGCAGCCCGCCTGGGGGCTGGAACACCGGGGAGCTGTTTTTT	CASSPPGGWNTGELFF	.	.	TRBJ2-2	TRBV14
TGTGCCAGCAGCGAACTAGCGGGAAGCACAGATACGCAGTATTTT	CASSELAGSTDTQYF	TRBD2	.	TRBJ2-3	TRBV7-9
TGTGCCTGGACCCCGGGACAGGAAGCTTTCTTT	CAWTPGQEAFF	TRBD1	.	TRBJ1-1	TRBV30
TGTGCCAGCAGTTTACTGGGGGGTAACTATGGCTACACCTTC	CASSLLGGNYGYTF	.	.	TRBJ1-2	TRBV28
TGCGCCAGCAGCCCGGGGAACACCGGGGAGCTGTTTTTT	CASSPGNTGELFF	.	.	TRBJ2-2	TRBV4-1
TGCGCCAGCAGCCAACTAATAACAGGGCCGATTGAGCAGTTCTTC	CASSQLITGPIEQFF	.	.	TRBJ2-1	TRBV4-1
TGTGCCAGCAGTCGGACAGGTCTCGAGCAGTACTTC	CASSRTGLEQYF	TRBD1	.	TRBJ2-7	TRBV6-5
TGTGCCATCACCCAAGACAGATACTACGAGCAGTACTTC	CAITQDRYYEQYF	.	.	TRBJ2-7	TRBV10-3
TGTGCCAGCAGCCCCCGGACAGGGGTGAACACTGAAGCTTTCTTT	CASSPRTGVNTEAFF	TRBD1	.	TRBJ1-1	TRBV7-3
TGTGCCAGCACCCTACGAGGGGGCCAGGTCAACACTGAAGCTTTCTTT	CASTLRGGQVNTEAFF	TRBD1	.	TRBJ1-1	TRBV7-8
TGTGCCAGCAGGGAAGACAGGGGTCGGTATTATGGCTACACCTTC	CASREDRGRYYGYTF	TRBD1	.	TRBJ1-2	TRBV2
TGTGCCAGCAATCCGGGACAGTACACCTACAATGAGCAGTTCTTC	CASNPGQYTYNEQFF	TRBD1	once	TRBJ2-1	TRBV2
TGTGCCTGGACTTTCGGGCGGGGCACTGAAGCTTTCTTT	CAWTFGRGTEAFF	.	.	TRBJ1-1	TRBV30
TGCGCCAGCAGCCCCCAGGGGCAGGGGGACAATGAGCAGTTCTTC	CASSPQGQGDNEQFF	TRBD1	.	TRBJ2-1	TRBV5-1
TGCGCCAGCACCGGACAGAACTTAGAGACCCAGTACTTC	CASTGQNLETQYF	.	.	TRBJ2-5	TRBV5-1
TGTGCCAGCAGACCAACAGGGAGAAACACCATATATTTT	CASRPTGRNTIYF	.	.	TRBJ1-3	TRBV2
TGTGCCAGCAGCTTCCGGGATACGAAAGAGACCCAGTACTTC	CASSFRDTKETQYF	.	.	TRBJ2-5	TRBV5-6
TGTGCTAGTGGCTGGACTAGTACAGATACGCAGTATTTT	CASGWTSTDTQYF	TRBD2	.	TRBJ2-3	TRBV12-5
TGTGCCAGCAGCCCTAGGGGGCATGGGGGGGCCTACGAGCAGTACTTC	CASSPRGHGGAYEQYF	.	.	TRBJ2-7	TRBV11-3
TGTGCCAGCAGCTTAGGGGCAGCCCGGGAGCAGTACTTC	CASSLGAAREQYF	.	.	TRBJ2-7	TRBV7-2
TGCGCCAGCAGCACCGGACAGGATAGCAATCAGCCCCAGCATTTT	CASSTGQDSNQPQHF	TRBD1	once	TRBJ1-5	TRBV5-1
TGTGCCAGCAGTTTATCCCCGAGACTAGCGGGAGCACGCGAGCAGTACTTC	CASSLSPRLAGAREQYF	TRBD2	.	TRBJ2-7	TRBV27
TGTGCCAGCAGTTTATATAGCGCTCTAGAGACCCAGTACTTC	CASSLYSALETQYF	.	.	TRBJ2-5	TRBV28
TGTGCCTGGAGTGTATTGTGGAACCAGCCCCAGCATTTT	CAWSVLWNQPQHF	.	.	TRBJ1-5	TRBV30
TGCGCCAGCAGCCAGGGCAGGGGCCACGAGCAGTACTTC	CASSQGRGHEQYF	.	.	TRBJ2-7	TRBV4-1
TGTGCCAGCAGCTTCCCGGGAGGGTACAATGAGCAGTTCTTC	CASSFPGGYNEQFF	TRBD2	.	TRBJ2-1	TRBV11-2
TGTGCCATCAGTGAGTCCGGGGCTAGGCAGCCCCAGCATTTT	CAISESGARQPQHF	.	.	TRBJ1-5	TRBV10-3
TGTGCCAGCAGCTTAGAGGGGGTTGAAGAGACCCAGTACTTC	CASSLEGVEETQYF	.	.	TRBJ2-5	TRBV7-2
TGTGCCAGCAGCGCGTATCGCGGGGACTATGGCTACACCTTC	CASSAYRGDYGYTF	.	.	TRBJ1-2	TRBV7-6
TGTGCCAGCAGCTCGGCCAACACAGATACGCAGTATTTT	CASSSANTDTQYF	.	.	TRBJ2-3	TRBV7-7
TGTGCCAGCAGGGTACAGGGGAACACCGGGGAGCTGTTTTTT	CASRVQGNTGELFF	.	few	TRBJ2-2	TRBV25-1
TGTGCCAGCAGCCAAGATTTAACAGTTACGTCCGAGAACACCATATATTTT	CASSQDLTVTSENTIYF	.	once	TRBJ1-3	TRBV4-2
TGTGCCAGCACAGGGGGCTCAGGGCAGTACTTC	CASTGGSGQYF	TRBD1	once	TRBJ2-7	TRBV6-5
TGTGCCAGCAGCTTACGTCCGAACACAGATACGCAGTATTTT	CASSLRPNTDTQYF	.	.	TRBJ2-3	TRBV11-2
TGTGCCAGCAGCTTGCGACAGACCTCTGGAAACACCATATATTTT	CASSLRQTSGNTIYF	.	.	TRBJ1-3	TRBV7-2
TGTGCCAGCAGCTTAGGTCCCGGGCGGGACAATGAGCAGTTCTTC	CASSLGPGRDNEQFF	.	.	TRBJ2-1	TRBV7-3
TGCGCCAGCAGCCCCTCCGGACTAGCGGGAGGTAGGAATGAGCAGTTCTTC	CASSPSGLAGGRNEQFF	TRBD2	.	TRBJ2-1	TRBV5-1
TGTGCCAGCAGTTCGGGGGGAACCAACGAGCAGTACTTC	CASSSGGTNEQYF	TRBD2	.	TRBJ2-7	TRBV2
TGTGCCAGCAGTCCAGGGGCTCGTGAAAAACTGTTTTTT	CASSPGAREKLFF	.	.	TRBJ1-4	TRBV28
TGTGCCAGCAGTGAAATACAGGGCTATGGCTACACCTTC	CASSEIQGYGYTF	.	.	TRBJ1-2	TRBV2
TGTGCCATCAGTGAGGGAGGGGCTGGAAACACCATATATTTT	CAISEGGAGNTIYF	.	once	TRBJ1-3	TRBV10-3